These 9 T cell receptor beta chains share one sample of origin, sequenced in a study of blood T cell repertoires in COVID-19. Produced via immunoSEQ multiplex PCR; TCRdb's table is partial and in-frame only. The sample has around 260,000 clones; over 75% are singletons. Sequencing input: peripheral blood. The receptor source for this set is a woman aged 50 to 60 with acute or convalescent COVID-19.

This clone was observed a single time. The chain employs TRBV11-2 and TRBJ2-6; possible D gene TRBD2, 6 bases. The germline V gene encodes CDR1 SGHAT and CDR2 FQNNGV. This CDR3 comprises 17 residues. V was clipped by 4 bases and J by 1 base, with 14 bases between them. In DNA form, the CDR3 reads TGTGCCAGCAGCTCACCGGGACTGCCTTCTGGGGCCAACGTCCTGACTTTC. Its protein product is CASSSPGLPSGANVLTF.

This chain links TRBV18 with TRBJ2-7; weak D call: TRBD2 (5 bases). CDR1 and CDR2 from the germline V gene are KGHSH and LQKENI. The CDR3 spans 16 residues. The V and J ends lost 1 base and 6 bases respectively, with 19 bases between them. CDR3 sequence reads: CASSPLPGGSRTEQYF. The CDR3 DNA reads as TGTGCCAGCTCACCACTCCCCGGAGGTTCCCGGACCGAGCAGTACTTC.

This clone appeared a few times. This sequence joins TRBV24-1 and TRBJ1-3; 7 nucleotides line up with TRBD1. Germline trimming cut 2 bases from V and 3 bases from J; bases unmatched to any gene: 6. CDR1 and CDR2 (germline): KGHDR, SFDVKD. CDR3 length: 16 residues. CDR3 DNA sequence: TGTGCCACCAGTGATTCTAAGACAGGGATTGGAAACACCATATATTTT. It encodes CATSDSKTGIGNTIYF.

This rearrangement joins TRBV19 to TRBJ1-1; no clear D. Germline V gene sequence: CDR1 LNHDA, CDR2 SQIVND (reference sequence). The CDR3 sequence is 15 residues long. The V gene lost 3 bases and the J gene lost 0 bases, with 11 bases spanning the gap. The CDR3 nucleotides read TGTGCCAGTAGTATTGAGGGCAACATGAACACTGAAGCTTTCTTT. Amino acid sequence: CASSIEGNMNTEAFF.

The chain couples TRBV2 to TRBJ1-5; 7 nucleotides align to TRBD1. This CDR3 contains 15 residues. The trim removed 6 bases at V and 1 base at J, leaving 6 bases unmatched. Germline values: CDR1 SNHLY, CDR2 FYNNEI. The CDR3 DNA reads TGTGCCAGCAGCATGACAGGGCTAAGCAATCAGCCCCAGCATTTT. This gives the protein CASSMTGLSNQPQHF.

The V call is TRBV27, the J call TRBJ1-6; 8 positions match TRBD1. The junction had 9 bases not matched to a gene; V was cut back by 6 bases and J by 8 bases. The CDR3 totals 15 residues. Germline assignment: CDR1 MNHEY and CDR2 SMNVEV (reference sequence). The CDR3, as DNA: TGTGCCAGCAGACTCGAAGGACAGGGTTATTCACCCCTCCACTTT. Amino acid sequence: CASRLEGQGYSPLHF.

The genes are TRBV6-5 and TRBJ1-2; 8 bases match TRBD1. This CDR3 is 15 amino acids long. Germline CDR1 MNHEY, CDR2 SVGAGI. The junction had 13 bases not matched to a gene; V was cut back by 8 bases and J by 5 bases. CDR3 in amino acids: CASSRPGTGGYGYTF. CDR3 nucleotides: TGTGCCAGCTCCCGCCCAGGGACAGGAGGTTATGGCTACACCTTC.

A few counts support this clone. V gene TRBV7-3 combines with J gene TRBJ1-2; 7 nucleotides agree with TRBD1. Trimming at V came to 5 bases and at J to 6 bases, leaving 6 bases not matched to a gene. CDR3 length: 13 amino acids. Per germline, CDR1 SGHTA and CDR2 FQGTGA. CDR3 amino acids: CASSHTGTDGYTF. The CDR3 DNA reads TGTGCCAGCAGCCATACCGGGACAGATGGCTACACCTTC. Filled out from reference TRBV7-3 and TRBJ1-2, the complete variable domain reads GAGVSQTPSNKVTEKGKYVELRCDPISGHTALYWYRQSLGQGPEFLIYFQGTGAADDSGLPNDRFFAVRPEGSVSTLKIQRTERGDSAVYLCASSHTGTDGYTFGSGTRLTVV.

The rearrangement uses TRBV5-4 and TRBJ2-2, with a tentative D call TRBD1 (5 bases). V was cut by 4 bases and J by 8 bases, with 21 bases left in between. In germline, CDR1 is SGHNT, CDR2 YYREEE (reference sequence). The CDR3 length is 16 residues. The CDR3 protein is CASSPGLSSGPGELFF. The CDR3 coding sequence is TGTGCCAGCAGCCCGGGCCTCTCATCAGGGCCGGGGGAGCTGTTTTTT.